This TCR beta chain was found in a study of T cell repertoires in cytomegalovirus infection. Looking at the study overall: Based on public TCR beta signatures, there were indications of CMV infection and of a matching HLA type. Study conclusions and caveats: Summed frequency of shared TCR beta families picked out CMV carriers who also had the relevant HLA. In two of eight donors, the top clonotype was HLA-C-restricted CMV-specific.

This clonotype was picked up a small number of times. Antigen specificity is unknown. TCRdb analysed the reads with MiXCR anew, one entry per CDR3 protein. In the table there are about 530,000 distinct CDR3 sequences, approximately 26% of which are singletons. Sequences were obtained from PBMCs. The sequence was collected from a human donor in good health (CMV status not recorded). Some clones in this sample may be carry-over from other donors' samples.

The CDR3 spells CASSPGEGRSGANVLTF. The CDR3 DNA reads as TGTGCCAGCAGTCCGGGGGAGGGGCGCTCTGGGGCCAACGTCCTGACTTTC. V usage is TRBV7-9 and J usage is TRBJ2-6, with TRBD2 identical over 7 bases. Germline V gives CDR1 SEHNR, CDR2 FQNEAQ (reference sequence). This CDR3 region has 17 residues. J was trimmed by 0 bases and V by 6 bases; bases with no gene match: 8.